The entry below gives a single TCR beta chain sequence along with its context. Authors' methods: Using reference gene primer amplification, nucleated cell counts were estimated. The table came from immunoSEQ multiplex PCR; TCRdb's copy has only in-frame clones and leaves some out. That table is the source of V, J and clone size, and D and trimming were worked out from the DNA. The profile covers tens of thousands of clones, with 74% appearing a single time and under 30% taken by the ten largest. The sample comes from a study of blood T cell repertoires in COVID-19. Overall study: Material from acute and convalescent COVID-19 was sourced from the United States, Italy and Spain. From T cells, B-cell-depleted T cells, or PBMCs came the material, which was cDNA or gDNA.

This receptor was identified in a woman of 80 years or more with acute or convalescent COVID-19. The sample was peripheral blood.

CDR3 nucleotides: TGTGCCAGCAGCGGAGGGGACCCCTACGAGCAGTACTTC. This encodes CASSGGDPYEQYF. The V and J genes are TRBV6-2 or TRBV6-3 and TRBJ2-7; TRBD2 is a possible D gene (6 bases). The CDR3 loop spans 13 amino acids. V gave up 6 bases and J gave up 2 bases, with 11 bases separating them. The germline gives CDR1 MNHEY, CDR2 SVGEGT.